This TCR beta chain was observed in a study of post-analysis software for immune sequencing data (dated by TCRdb to the mid-2010s). For the study in its entirety: Recorded disease courses included relapsing-remitting, secondary progressive and progressive-relapsing multiple sclerosis, with some patients lacking subtype annotation. The patient repertoires were set against approximately 10 previously published healthy control repertoires from donors whose ages ranged from roughly 6 to 27 years. A subset of samples was prepared in parallel using single-end sample barcoding, then pooled and co-amplified after Illumina adapter ligation. Here is what the overall study found, with its caveats: Patients showed significantly higher frequencies than controls for roughly five TRBV segments, among them TRBV5-6, TRBV5-1 and TRBV20-1. Direct clustering with F measure revealed strong co-clustering of samples prepared in the same batch, which led to a batch-effect correction. Multiple sclerosis patients had significantly lower normalized Chao1 diversity than controls, a result that suggests substantial peripheral T-cell clonal expansion. The control group was slightly older than the multiple sclerosis patient group.

The germline V gene (reference sequence) sets CDR1 to SEHNR and CDR2 to FQNEAQ. The junction shows trimming of 7 bases on V and 7 bases on J, plus 21 bases between the germline ends. From its cysteine to its phenylalanine, the CDR3 spans 15 amino acids. The sequence is cut down to CDR3 DNA, 45 bases in frame from base 1. This clonotype has a handful of counts. Its antigen target is currently unknown. Base-call qualities are not available, and no considerably larger clone is one nucleotide away. To demonstrate the VDJtools post-analysis software, the study profiled TCR beta repertoires from the peripheral blood of about a dozen young patients with multiple sclerosis. The multiple sclerosis patients were children and adolescents between about 6 and 15 years of age. Receptors were amplified or captured by PCR. The data were produced on an Illumina HiSeq 2500. Unique molecular identifiers were incorporated into TCR beta cDNA libraries to reduce PCR and sequencing biases. Every 1 to 10 million input T cells yielded about 500,000 cDNA molecules, meaning each molecule approximated one T cell. The same protocol used for the earlier healthy control dataset was applied to prepare and sequence the patient libraries. Within a given batch, samples were prepared together, multiplexed and sequenced on the same HiSeq lane. The published analysis was carried out like this. Raw barcoded reads were processed with MIGEC, discarding single-read molecular identifier groups before consensus assembly and CDR3 extraction. Clonotype tables were post-analysed with VDJtools, normalizing diversity by down-sampling all datasets to the smallest sample size. To correct batch-related cross-sample contamination, repertoire overlap clustering matched CDR3 amino acid sequences but not nucleotide sequences. TCRdb ran its own pipeline on the public reads, namely fastp trimming at Q25 and MiXCR clone calling, and kept in-frame beta chains. Rows with a matching CDR3 protein are joined into one entry that keeps the most common DNA and genes. These V and J calls derive from TCRdb rather than the authors' analysis. In this sample the table shows roughly 540,000 distinct CDR3 sequences, 30% to 40% of which occur a single time. 4.5% to 7.5% of the sample goes to the ten largest clones.

The chain joins TRBV7-9 to TRBJ2-3; the D gene remains uncertain. The sequencing input was blood. The source of this sequence is a girl between 2 and 17 years old with multiple sclerosis. The DNA reads as follows: TGTGCCAGCACCCATCCGGTGCTAAACTTAAATACGCAGTATTTT. Its protein is CASTHPVLNLNTQYF.